The 10 T cell receptor beta chains listed next were all sequenced from one sample in a study of T cell responses to AZD1222 COVID-19 vaccine. Sequenced by immunoSEQ multiplex PCR; TCRdb stores in-frame clones only, minus some. The sample has roughly 120,000 clones; 85% to 90% are singletons. Source: peripheral blood, taken on day 0 of AZD1222 vaccination. Receptors were obtained from an adult in good health.

CDR3 region: CASSLAIGGGTEAFF. CDR3 sequence (DNA): TGCGCCAGCAGCTTGGCCATAGGAGGGGGCACTGAAGCTTTCTTT. V gene TRBV5-1 combines with J gene TRBJ1-1; D may be TRBD1 (6 bases). Germline V CDR1 and CDR2: SGHRS, YFSETQ. This CDR3 is 15 amino acids long. The V end lost 0 bases, the J end lost 4 bases, and 13 bases lay between the germline ends.

The V call is TRBV4-3, the J call TRBJ2-5; D possibly matches TRBD1 or TRBD2 (7 bases each). Germline lookup yields CDR1 LGHNA and CDR2 YSLEER. This CDR3 is built from 13 residues. V lost 8 bases, J lost 4 bases, and 14 bases lay in between. The CDR3 spells CASSQGEGETQYF. In nucleotides, the CDR3 is TGCGCCAGCTCCCAGGGGGAGGGAGAGACCCAGTACTTC.

The V call is TRBV4-1, the J call TRBJ2-3; perhaps TRBD1 as D (5 bases). The V gene lost 0 bases and the J gene lost 2 bases, with 15 bases spanning the gap. The CDR3 is 17 residues long. The germline CDR1 and CDR2 sequences are MGHRA and YSYEKL. CDR3: CASSQDRGPALTDTQYF. CDR3 DNA: TGCGCCAGCAGCCAAGATAGGGGTCCTGCGCTCACAGATACGCAGTATTTT.

This clone was observed once. This chain connects TRBV3-1 (or the pseudogene TRBV3-2) to TRBJ1-4, with D possibly matching TRBD1 (5 bases). CDR3 length: 13 residues. V was trimmed by 4 bases and J by 6 bases, leaving 9 bases between them. The V gene's germline CDR1 is LGHDT and CDR2 YNNKEL (reference sequence). The CDR3 is CASSPRGDEKLFF. In nucleotides, the CDR3 is TGTGCCAGCAGCCCCCGGGGGGATGAAAAACTGTTTTTT.

The rearrangement links TRBV29-1 to TRBJ2-3; no clear D gene. V lost 0 bases and J lost 4, with 8 bases in between. This CDR3 region has 13 residues. Per the germline V gene, CDR1 is SQVTM and CDR2 is ANQGSEA. The CDR3 nucleotides read TGCAGCGTTGAAGAACTTTCCCCAGATACGCAGTATTTT. Translated: CSVEELSPDTQYF.

The chain joins TRBV9 to TRBJ1-2, with D maybe TRBD1 (6 bases). This CDR3 has 16 residues. Germline CDR1 and CDR2: SGDLS and YYNGEE. The V end lost 0 bases, the J end lost 4 bases, and 16 bases lay between the germline ends. The CDR3 nucleotides are TGTGCCAGCAGCGTAGGAAGTTCGGGCAGGGGCTATGGCTACACCTTC. It yields the protein CASSVGSSGRGYGYTF.

The rearrangement joins TRBV7-3 to TRBJ2-1, with TRBD2 identical over 10 bases. From germline, CDR1 is SGHTA and CDR2 FQGTGA. The CDR3 extends over 17 amino acids. V shed 1 base and J 7 bases; nucleotides not matched to a gene: 10. CDR3 DNA sequence: TGTGCCAGCAGCTTAAAAGCGGGAGGGCCTTCAGGTAATGAGCAGTTCTTC. Its translation: CASSLKAGGPSGNEQFF. Variable domain in full (rest from reference TRBV7-3 and TRBJ2-1): GAGVSQTPSNKVTEKGKYVELRCDPISGHTALYWYRQSLGQGPEFLIYFQGTGAADDSGLPNDRFFAVRPEGSVSTLKIQRTERGDSAVYLCASSLKAGGPSGNEQFFGPGTRLTVL.

The chain employs TRBV6-6 and TRBJ1-5; D is ambiguous. The germline gives CDR1 MNHNY, CDR2 SVGAGI (reference sequence). V gave up 5 bases and J gave up 4 bases, with 15 bases separating them. This CDR3 region has 15 residues. The CDR3, as DNA: TGTGCCAGCAGTCCCTCGGACGGAGAGAATCAGCCCCAGCATTTT. It encodes CASSPSDGENQPQHF.

A few counts support this clone. The CDR3 DNA reads as TGTGCCAGCAGTCAGTACTCGGGGAGGACTAGCGGGGGGGCTAAGGAGCTGTTTTTT. Amino acids: CASSQYSGRTSGGAKELFF. This chain joins TRBV27 and TRBJ2-2; 15 bases line up with TRBD2. V lost 5 bases, J lost 10 bases, and 17 bases stayed unmatched. The CDR3 extends over 19 amino acids. Germline V gene data show CDR1 as MNHEY and CDR2 as SMNVEV (reference sequence).

The V gene is TRBV19, the J gene TRBJ1-3; D is perhaps TRBD1 (6 bases). This CDR3 region has 16 residues. Per the germline V gene, CDR1 is LNHDA and CDR2 is SQIVND (reference sequence). V was trimmed by 7 bases and J by 2 bases, leaving 18 bases between them. DNA of the CDR3: TGTGCCAGTAAAGATCAGGACAGTAAGCCTGGAAACACCATATATTTT. As protein: CASKDQDSKPGNTIYF.